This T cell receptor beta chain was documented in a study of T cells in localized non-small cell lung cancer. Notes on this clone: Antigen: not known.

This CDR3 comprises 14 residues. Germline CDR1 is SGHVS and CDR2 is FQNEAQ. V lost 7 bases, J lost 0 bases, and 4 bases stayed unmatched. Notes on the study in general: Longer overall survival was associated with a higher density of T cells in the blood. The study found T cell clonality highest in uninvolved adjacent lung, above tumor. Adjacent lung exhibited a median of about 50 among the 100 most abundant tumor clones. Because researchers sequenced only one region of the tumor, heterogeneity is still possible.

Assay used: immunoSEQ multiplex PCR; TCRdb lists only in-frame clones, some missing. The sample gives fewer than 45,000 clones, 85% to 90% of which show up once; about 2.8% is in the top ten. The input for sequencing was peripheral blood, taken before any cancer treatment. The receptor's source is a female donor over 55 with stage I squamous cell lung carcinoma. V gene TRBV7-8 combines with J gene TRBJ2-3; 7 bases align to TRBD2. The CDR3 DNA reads TGTGCCAGCATGGGGGGGGTTAGCACAGATACGCAGTATTTT. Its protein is CASMGGVSTDTQYF.